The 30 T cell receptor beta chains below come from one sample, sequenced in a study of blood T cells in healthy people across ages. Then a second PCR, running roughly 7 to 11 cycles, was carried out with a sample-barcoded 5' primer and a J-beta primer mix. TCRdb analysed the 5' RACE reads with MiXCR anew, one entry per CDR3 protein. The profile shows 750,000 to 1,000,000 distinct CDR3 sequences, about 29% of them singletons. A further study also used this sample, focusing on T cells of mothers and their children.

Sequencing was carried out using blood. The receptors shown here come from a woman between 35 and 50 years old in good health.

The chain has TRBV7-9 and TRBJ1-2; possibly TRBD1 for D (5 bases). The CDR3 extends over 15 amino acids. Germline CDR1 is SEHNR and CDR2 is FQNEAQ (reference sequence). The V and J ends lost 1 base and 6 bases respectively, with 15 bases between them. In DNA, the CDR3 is TGTGCCAGCAGCTTAGAGGCAGGGCCCCCCGATGGCTACACCTTC. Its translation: CASSLEAGPPDGYTF. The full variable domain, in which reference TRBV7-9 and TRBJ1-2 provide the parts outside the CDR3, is DTGVSQNPRHKITKRGQNVTFRCDPISEHNRLYWYRQTLGQGPEFLTYFQNEAQLEKSRLLSDRFSAERPKGSFSTLEIQRTEQGDSAMYLCASSLEAGPPDGYTFGSGTRLTVV.

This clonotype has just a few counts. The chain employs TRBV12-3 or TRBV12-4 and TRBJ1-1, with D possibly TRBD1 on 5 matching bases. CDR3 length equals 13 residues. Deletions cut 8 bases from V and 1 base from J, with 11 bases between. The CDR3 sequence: CASQIGGNTEAFF. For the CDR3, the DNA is TGTGCCAGCCAAATTGGGGGGAACACTGAAGCTTTCTTT.

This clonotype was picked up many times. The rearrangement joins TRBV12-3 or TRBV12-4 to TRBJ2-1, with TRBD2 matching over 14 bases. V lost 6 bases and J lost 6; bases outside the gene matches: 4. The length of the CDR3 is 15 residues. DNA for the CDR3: TGTGCCAGCAGATGGACTAGCGGGGGGACCAATGAGCAGTTCTTC. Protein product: CASRWTSGGTNEQFF.

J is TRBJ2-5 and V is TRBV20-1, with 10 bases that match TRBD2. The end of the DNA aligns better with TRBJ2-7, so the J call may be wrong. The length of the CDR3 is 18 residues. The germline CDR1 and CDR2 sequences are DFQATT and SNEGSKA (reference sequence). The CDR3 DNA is TGCAGTGCCTCCCTGCCTAGCGGGAGCGCGAGCTACACCTACGAGCAGTACTTC. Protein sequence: CSASLPSGSASYTYEQYF.

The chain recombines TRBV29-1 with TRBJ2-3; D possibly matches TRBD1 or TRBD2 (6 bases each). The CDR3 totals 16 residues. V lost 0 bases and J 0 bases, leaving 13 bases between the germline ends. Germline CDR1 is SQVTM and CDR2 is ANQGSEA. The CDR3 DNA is TGCAGCGTTGAAGATGGGGGGCAACCTAGCACAGATACGCAGTATTTT. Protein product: CSVEDGGQPSTDTQYF.

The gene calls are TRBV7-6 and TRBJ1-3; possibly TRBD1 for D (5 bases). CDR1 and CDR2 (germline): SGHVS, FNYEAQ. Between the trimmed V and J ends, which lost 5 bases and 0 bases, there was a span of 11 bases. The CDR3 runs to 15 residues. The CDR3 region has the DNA TGTGCCAGCAGCCCCCAGGACACCTCTGGAAACACCATATATTTT. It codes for CASSPQDTSGNTIYF.

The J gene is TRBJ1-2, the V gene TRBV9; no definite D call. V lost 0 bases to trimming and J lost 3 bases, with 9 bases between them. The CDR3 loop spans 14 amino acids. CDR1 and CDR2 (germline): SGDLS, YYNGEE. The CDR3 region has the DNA TGTGCCAGCAGCGTAGTTGCAGCTGACTATGGCTACACCTTC. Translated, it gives CASSVVAADYGYTF.

CDR3 sequence: CASSLQGERDQYF. For the CDR3, the DNA is TGTGCCAGCAGCTTACAGGGGGAAAGGGACCAGTACTTC. V is TRBV7-2 and J is TRBJ2-5; 7 bases fit TRBD1. CDR3 length: 13 residues. V was pared by 2 bases and J by 10 bases, with 7 bases of the junction left unmatched. The germline V gene encodes CDR1 SGHTA and CDR2 FQGNSA.

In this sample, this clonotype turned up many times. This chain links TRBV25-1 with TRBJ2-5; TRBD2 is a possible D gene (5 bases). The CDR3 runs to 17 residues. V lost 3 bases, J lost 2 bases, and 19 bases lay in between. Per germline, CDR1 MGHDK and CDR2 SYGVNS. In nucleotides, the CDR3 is TGTGCCAGCAGTGACCCTTCGAGAGGGAAGGCGCAAGAGACCCAGTACTTC. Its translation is CASSDPSRGKAQETQYF.

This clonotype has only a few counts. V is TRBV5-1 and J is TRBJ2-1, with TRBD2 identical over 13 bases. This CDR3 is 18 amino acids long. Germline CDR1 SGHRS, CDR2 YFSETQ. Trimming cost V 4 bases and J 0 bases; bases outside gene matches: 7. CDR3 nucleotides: TGCGCCAGCAGCACGGGGACTAGCGGGGCCTCCTCCTACAATGAGCAGTTCTTC. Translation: CASSTGTSGASSYNEQFF. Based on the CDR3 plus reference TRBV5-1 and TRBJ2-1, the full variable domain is KAGVTQTPRYLIKTRGQQVTLSCSPISGHRSVSWYQQTPGQGLQFLFEYFSETQRNKGNFPGRFSGRQFSNSRSEMNVSTLELGDSALYLCASSTGTSGASSYNEQFFGPGTRLTVL.

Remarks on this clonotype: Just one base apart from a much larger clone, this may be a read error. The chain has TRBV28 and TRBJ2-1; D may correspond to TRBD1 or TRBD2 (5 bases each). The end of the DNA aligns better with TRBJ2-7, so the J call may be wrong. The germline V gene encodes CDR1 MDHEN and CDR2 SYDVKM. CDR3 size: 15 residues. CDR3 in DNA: TGTGCCAGCACCAAATACGGGGCAGGAGAATACGAGCAGTACTTC. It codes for CASTKYGAGEYEQYF.

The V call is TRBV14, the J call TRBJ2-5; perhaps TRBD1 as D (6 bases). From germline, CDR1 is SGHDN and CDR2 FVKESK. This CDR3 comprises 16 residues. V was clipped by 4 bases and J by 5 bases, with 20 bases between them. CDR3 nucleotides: TGTGCCAGCAGCCTCCTATCAGGGGCTCGAATGGAGACCCAGTACTTC. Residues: CASSLLSGARMETQYF.

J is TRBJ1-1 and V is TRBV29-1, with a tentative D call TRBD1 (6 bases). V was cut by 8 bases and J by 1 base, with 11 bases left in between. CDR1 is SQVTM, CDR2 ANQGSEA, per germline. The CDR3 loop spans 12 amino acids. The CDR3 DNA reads TGCAGCTTCGGACAGAAGAACACTGAAGCTTTCTTT. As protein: CSFGQKNTEAFF.

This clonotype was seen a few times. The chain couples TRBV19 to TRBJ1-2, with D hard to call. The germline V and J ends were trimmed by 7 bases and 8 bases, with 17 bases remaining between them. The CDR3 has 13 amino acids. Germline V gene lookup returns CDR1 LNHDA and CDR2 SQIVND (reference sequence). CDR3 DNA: TGTGCCAGTACCCCTTCAATCCTCCAGGGCTACACCTTC. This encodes CASTPSILQGYTF.

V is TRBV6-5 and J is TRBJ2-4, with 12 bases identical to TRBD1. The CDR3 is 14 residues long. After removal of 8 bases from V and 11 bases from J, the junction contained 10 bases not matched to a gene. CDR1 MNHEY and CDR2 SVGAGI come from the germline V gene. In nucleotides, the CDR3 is TGTGCCAGCCGGGGACAGGGGGCACGGGGGGTTCAGTACTTC. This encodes CASRGQGARGVQYF.

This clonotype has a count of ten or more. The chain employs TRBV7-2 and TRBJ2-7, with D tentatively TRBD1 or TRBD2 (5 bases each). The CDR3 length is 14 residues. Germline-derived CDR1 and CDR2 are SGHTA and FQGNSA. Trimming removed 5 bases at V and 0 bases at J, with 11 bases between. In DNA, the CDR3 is TGTGCCAGCAGCATGTCAGGGAGCTCCTACGAGCAGTACTTC. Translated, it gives CASSMSGSSYEQYF.

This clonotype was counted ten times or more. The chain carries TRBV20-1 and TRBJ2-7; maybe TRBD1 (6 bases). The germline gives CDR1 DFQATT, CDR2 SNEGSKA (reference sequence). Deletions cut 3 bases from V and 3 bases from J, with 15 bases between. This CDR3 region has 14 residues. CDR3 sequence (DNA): TGCAGTGCTAGCCCGGACAGTTCAGTCTACGAGCAGTACTTC. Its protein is CSASPDSSVYEQYF.

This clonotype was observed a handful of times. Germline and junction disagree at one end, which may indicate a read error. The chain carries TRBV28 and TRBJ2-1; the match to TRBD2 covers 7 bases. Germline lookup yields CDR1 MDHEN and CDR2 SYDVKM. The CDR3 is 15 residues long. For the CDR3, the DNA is TGTGTCAGCAGAGAAGCGGGGCCGCTCTACAATGAGCAGTTCTTC. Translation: CVSREAGPLYNEQFF.

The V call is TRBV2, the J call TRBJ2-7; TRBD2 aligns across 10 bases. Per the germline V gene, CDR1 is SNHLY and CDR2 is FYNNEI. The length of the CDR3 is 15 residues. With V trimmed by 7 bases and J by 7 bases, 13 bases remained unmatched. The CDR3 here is CASKVAGGSGWEQYF. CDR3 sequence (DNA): TGTGCCAGCAAGGTAGCGGGGGGATCCGGTTGGGAGCAGTACTTC.

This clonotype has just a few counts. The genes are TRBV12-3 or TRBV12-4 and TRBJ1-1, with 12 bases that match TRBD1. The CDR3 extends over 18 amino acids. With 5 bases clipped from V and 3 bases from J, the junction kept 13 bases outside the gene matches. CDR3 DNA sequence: TGTGCCAGCAGTATCGGGACAGGGGGCGCAACGGTCGACACTGAAGCTTTCTTT. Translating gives CASSIGTGGATVDTEAFF.

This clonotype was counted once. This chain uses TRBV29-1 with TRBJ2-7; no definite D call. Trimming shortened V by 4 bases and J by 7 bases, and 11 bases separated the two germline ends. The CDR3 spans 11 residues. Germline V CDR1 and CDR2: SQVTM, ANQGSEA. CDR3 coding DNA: TGCAGCGTTGGGCTCAATCAGGAGCAGTACTTC. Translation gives CSVGLNQEQYF.

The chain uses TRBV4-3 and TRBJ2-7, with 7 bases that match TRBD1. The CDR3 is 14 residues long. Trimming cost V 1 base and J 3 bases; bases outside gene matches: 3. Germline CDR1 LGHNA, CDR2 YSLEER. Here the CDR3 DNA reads TGCGCCAGCAGCCAAGCCTACAGGGGCTACGAGCAGTACTTC. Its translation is CASSQAYRGYEQYF.

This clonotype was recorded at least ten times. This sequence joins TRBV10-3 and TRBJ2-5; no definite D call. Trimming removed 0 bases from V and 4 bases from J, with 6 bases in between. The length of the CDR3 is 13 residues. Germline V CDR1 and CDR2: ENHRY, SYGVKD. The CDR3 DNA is TGTGCCATCAGTGAGTCGTATAGAGAGACCCAGTACTTC. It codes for CAISESYRETQYF.

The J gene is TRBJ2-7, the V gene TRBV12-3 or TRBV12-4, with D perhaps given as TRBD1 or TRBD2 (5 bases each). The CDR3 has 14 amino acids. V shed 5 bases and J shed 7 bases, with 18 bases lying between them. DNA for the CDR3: TGTGCCAGCAGTCCCGGGGCAGGCAATAGGGAGCAGTACTTC. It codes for CASSPGAGNREQYF.

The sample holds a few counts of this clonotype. CDR3 residues: CASRKTETQYF. The CDR3 DNA sequence: TGTGCCAGCAGGAAAACGGAGACCCAGTACTTC. V and J are TRBV28 and TRBJ2-5; the D is unclear. V lost 6 bases to trimming and J lost 5 bases, with 7 bases between them. The CDR3 runs 11 residues. Germline-derived CDR1 and CDR2 are MDHEN and SYDVKM.

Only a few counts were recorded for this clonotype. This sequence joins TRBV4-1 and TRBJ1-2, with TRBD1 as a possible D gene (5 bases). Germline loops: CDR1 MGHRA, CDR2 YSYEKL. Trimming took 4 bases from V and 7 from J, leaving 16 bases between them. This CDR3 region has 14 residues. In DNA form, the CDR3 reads TGCGCCAGCAGCCCCCTGGGCAGGGTGGGTGGCTACACCTTC. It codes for CASSPLGRVGGYTF.

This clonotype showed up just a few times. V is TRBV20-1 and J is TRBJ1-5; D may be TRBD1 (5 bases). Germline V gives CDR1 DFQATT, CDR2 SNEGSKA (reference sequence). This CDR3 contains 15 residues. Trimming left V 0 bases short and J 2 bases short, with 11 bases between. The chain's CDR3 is CSAREGAVGNQPQHF. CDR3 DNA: TGCAGTGCTAGAGAAGGGGCAGTGGGCAATCAGCCCCAGCATTTT.

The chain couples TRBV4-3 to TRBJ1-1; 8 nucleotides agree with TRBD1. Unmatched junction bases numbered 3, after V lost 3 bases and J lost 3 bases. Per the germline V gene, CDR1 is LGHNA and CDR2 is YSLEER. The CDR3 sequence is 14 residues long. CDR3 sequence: CASSQGGQDTEAFF. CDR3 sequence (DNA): TGCGCCAGCAGCCAGGGGGGACAGGACACTGAAGCTTTCTTT.

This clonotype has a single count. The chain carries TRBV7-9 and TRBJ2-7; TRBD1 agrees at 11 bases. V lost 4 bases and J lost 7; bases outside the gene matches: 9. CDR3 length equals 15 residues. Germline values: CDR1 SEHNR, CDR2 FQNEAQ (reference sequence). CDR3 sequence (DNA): TGTGCCAGCAGCTCACCGGACAGGGGGCCGGATGAGCAGTACTTC. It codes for CASSSPDRGPDEQYF.

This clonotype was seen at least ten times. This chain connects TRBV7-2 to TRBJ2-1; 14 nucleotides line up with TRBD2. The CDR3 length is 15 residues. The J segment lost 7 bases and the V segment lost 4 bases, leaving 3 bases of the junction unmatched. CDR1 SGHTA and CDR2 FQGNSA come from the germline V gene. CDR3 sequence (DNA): TGTGCCAGCAGCTCGGGACTAGCGGGGGCAAATGAGCAGTTCTTC. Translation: CASSSGLAGANEQFF.